One and the same sample provided the 10 T cell receptor beta chains below, sequenced in a study of T-cell reconstitution after alpha-beta-depleted transplantation in children. For TCRbeta, the library was prepared with unique molecular identifiers. Using its own MiXCR run on the PCR reads, TCRdb lists one record per CDR3 protein. The sample contains 450,000 to 600,000 distinct CDR3 sequences, about 16% of which appear only once. The sequencing used PBMCs from the stem cell graft donor, collected from the stem cell graft. These receptors all come from a human donor who donated a stem cell graft to a child with acute lymphoblastic leukemia.

The chain joins TRBV20-1 to TRBJ2-5; 8 bases agree with TRBD2. Trimming at V came to 0 bases and at J to 5 bases, leaving 11 bases not matched to a gene. The CDR3 loop spans 16 amino acids. Looked up from germline, CDR1 is DFQATT and CDR2 is SNEGSKA (reference sequence). For the CDR3, the DNA is TGCAGTGCTAGAGATCGTCGAGCGGGAGTGGGGGAGACCCAGTACTTC. Amino acids: CSARDRRAGVGETQYF.

CDR3 in DNA: TGTGCCAGCCCCAGCGCGGCCCGGAATGAGCAGTTCTTC. Amino acids: CASPSAARNEQFF. The genes are TRBV2 and TRBJ2-1; D gene ambiguous. V was trimmed by 8 bases and J by 7 bases, leaving 15 bases between them. Looked up from germline, CDR1 is SNHLY and CDR2 is FYNNEI. This CDR3 region has 13 residues. The variable domain in full, completed from reference TRBV2 and TRBJ2-1, reads EPEVTQTPSHQVTQMGQEVILRCVPISNHLYFYWYRQILGQKVEFLVSFYNNEISEKSEIFDDQFSVERPDGSNFTLKIRSTKLEDSAMYFCASPSAARNEQFFGPGTRLTVL.

This clonotype was counted a few times. J is TRBJ2-3 and V is TRBV5-1, with D possibly being TRBD1 or TRBD2 (5 bases each). V lost 0 bases to trimming and J lost 4 bases, with 12 bases between them. This CDR3 has 15 residues. Germline V CDR1 and CDR2: SGHRS, YFSETQ. CDR3 bases: TGCGCCAGCAGCTTGGCGGGGCCACCCGCAGATACGCAGTATTTT. This gives the protein CASSLAGPPADTQYF. The variable domain in full, with the rest retrieved from reference TRBV5-1 and TRBJ2-3, is KAGVTQTPRYLIKTRGQQVTLSCSPISGHRSVSWYQQTPGQGLQFLFEYFSETQRNKGNFPGRFSGRQFSNSRSEMNVSTLELGDSALYLCASSLAGPPADTQYFGPGTRLTVL.

This clonotype has a handful of counts. The chain couples TRBV12-3 or TRBV12-4 to TRBJ2-7; maybe TRBD1 (5 bases). The CDR3 totals 16 residues. Trimming left V 1 base short and J 3 bases short, with 16 bases between. The CDR3 region is CASSLGTKGTGYEQYF. CDR3 sequence (DNA): TGTGCCAGCAGTTTAGGGACAAAGGGTACAGGCTACGAGCAGTACTTC.

V is TRBV2 and J is TRBJ2-1, with D unclear. Trimming cost V 6 bases and J 7 bases, with 10 bases left between them. The CDR3 has 12 amino acids. Germline CDR1 reads SNHLY; CDR2 reads FYNNEI. CDR3 amino acids: CASREQRNEQFF. CDR3 DNA: TGTGCCAGCAGGGAACAGCGTAATGAGCAGTTCTTC.

The chain recombines TRBV4-1 with TRBJ2-4; D is perhaps TRBD2 (6 bases). Germline CDR1 and CDR2: MGHRA and YSYEKL. This CDR3 region has 18 residues. V gave up 1 base and J gave up 2 bases, with 18 bases separating them. DNA for the CDR3: TGCGCCAGCAGCCAAGGAGGGTCGCGCGGGGTTACCAAAAACATTCAGTACTTC. Protein product: CASSQGGSRGVTKNIQYF.

This clonotype has more than one count but fewer than ten. The chain uses TRBV5-1 and TRBJ2-7; no clear D gene. The CDR3 is 15 residues long. The V gene lost 1 base and the J gene lost 3 bases, with 14 bases spanning the gap. Germline values: CDR1 SGHRS, CDR2 YFSETQ. The CDR3 nucleotides are TGCGCCAGCAGCTTGTCGGGTTCTGCTAGCTACGAGCAGTACTTC. Protein: CASSLSGSASYEQYF.

The chain joins TRBV20-1 to TRBJ2-4, with TRBD2 matching over 7 bases. V gave up 0 bases and J gave up 4 bases; unmatched junction bases: 9. Germline assignment: CDR1 DFQATT and CDR2 SNEGSKA (reference sequence). CDR3 length: 16 residues. As DNA, the CDR3 is TGCAGTGCTAGAGATCTCGGGCTAGCGGCGAAAAACATTCAGTACTTC. Protein sequence: CSARDLGLAAKNIQYF.

This clonotype has more than one count but fewer than ten. This sequence joins TRBV27 and TRBJ2-1; the match to TRBD2 covers 7 bases. The ends lost 7 bases at V and 2 bases at J; junction bases unmatched: 8. Germline values: CDR1 MNHEY, CDR2 SMNVEV (reference sequence). This CDR3 is 15 amino acids long. The CDR3 sequence is CASISSGRTYNEQFF. In DNA form, the CDR3 reads TGTGCCAGCATCTCTAGCGGAAGGACCTACAATGAGCAGTTCTTC.

This clonotype was observed a few times. This chain connects TRBV29-1 to TRBJ1-2, with TRBD1 identical over 9 bases. CDR1 SQVTM and CDR2 ANQGSEA come from the germline V gene. The CDR3 extends over 13 amino acids. V shed 2 bases and J 5 bases; nucleotides not matched to a gene: 3. The CDR3 coding sequence is TGCAGCGTTGAATTGGACAGGGGTTATGGCTACACCTTC. It translates to CSVELDRGYGYTF.